This is a list of T cell receptor beta chains from one sample in a study of T cell responses to AZD1222 COVID-19 vaccine. Sequencing was performed with immunoSEQ multiplex PCR; in TCRdb, only in-frame clones are kept and a portion is missing. This table holds some 150,000 clones, around 89% found once. This sample comprised peripheral blood, obtained 28 days after the second dose of the MenACWY control vaccine. These receptors were obtained from an adult who received the MenACWY meningococcal vaccine as a control. CDR3s include the opening cysteine and the closing phenylalanine or tryptophan. The D gene is left open where the match is weak. Only part of the rows carry a size: once, few, many, or a class if the clone is expanded.

v_gene	d_gene	abundance	j_gene	CDR3aa	CDR3nt
TRBV19	TRBD2	NA	TRBJ2-5	CASRDLAGAETQYF	TGTGCCAGTCGGGATCTAGCGGGAGCCGAGACCCAGTACTTC
TRBV7-3	NA	NA	TRBJ2-1	CASSLYGENLGQQFF	TGTGCCAGCAGCTTATATGGAGAAAACCTGGGACAGCAGTTCTTC
TRBV5-1	NA	NA	TRBJ1-6	CASSYTTAINSPLHF	TGCGCCAGCAGCTATACGACAGCCATTAATTCACCCCTCCACTTT
TRBV3-1/TRBV3-2	NA	once	TRBJ1-1	CASSQDSSSSEAFF	TGTGCCAGCAGTCAGGACAGTTCTTCCTCTGAAGCTTTCTTT
TRBV28	NA	NA	TRBJ1-2	CASRATGHYGYTF	TGTGCCAGCAGAGCGACTGGGCACTATGGCTACACCTTC
TRBV10-3	NA	few	TRBJ2-2	CAITTDSRRGTGELFF	TGTGCCATCACCACGGACAGCCGGAGAGGCACCGGGGAGCTGTTTTTT
TRBV11-3	NA	NA	TRBJ2-5	CASSLSGETQYF	TGTGCCAGCAGCTTATCAGGCGAGACCCAGTACTTC
TRBV18	NA	NA	TRBJ2-2	CASSETYRVGELFF	TGTGCCAGCTCCGAAACCTACCGGGTAGGGGAGCTGTTTTTT
TRBV10-3	TRBD1	NA	TRBJ1-2	CAISDETGVGYTF	TGTGCCATCAGTGACGAGACAGGGGTTGGCTACACCTTC
TRBV18	NA	few	TRBJ2-1	CASSPPSASSYNEQFF	TGTGCCAGCTCACCACCTAGCGCTAGCTCCTACAATGAGCAGTTCTTC
TRBV18	NA	NA	TRBJ1-5	CASSLEGGNNQPQHF	TGTGCCAGCTCCTTGGAGGGGGGGAACAATCAGCCCCAGCATTTT
TRBV28	TRBD2	NA	TRBJ2-7	CASSHGTSGTSYEQYF	TGTGCCAGCAGCCACGGGACTAGCGGGACGTCCTACGAGCAGTACTTC
TRBV4-3	TRBD1	NA	TRBJ1-1	CASSPAPPGQGSNTEAFF	TGCGCCAGCAGCCCCGCTCCTCCGGGACAGGGTTCGAACACTGAAGCTTTCTTT
TRBV28	TRBD1	NA	TRBJ1-5	CASRPPGQGNQPQHF	TGTGCCAGCAGACCCCCGGGACAGGGGAATCAGCCCCAGCATTTT
TRBV18	NA	NA	TRBJ2-1	CASSPIEGIEQFF	TGTGCCAGCTCACCGATAGAAGGGATTGAGCAGTTCTTC
TRBV3-1/TRBV3-2	TRBD1	NA	TRBJ2-7	CASSQKGQSSYEQYF	TGTGCCAGCAGCCAGAAGGGACAGAGTTCCTACGAGCAGTACTTC
TRBV6-2/TRBV6-3	NA	NA	TRBJ2-7	CASSSLYEQYF	TGTGCCAGCAGTTCCCTCTACGAGCAGTACTTC
TRBV4-3	NA	NA	TRBJ1-1	CASSQDSGGFTEAFF	TGCGCCAGCAGCCAAGATAGTGGGGGGTTCACTGAAGCTTTCTTT
TRBV28	NA	NA	TRBJ1-6	CASSTASPLHF	TGTGCCAGCAGCACGGCGTCACCCCTCCACTTT
TRBV6-6	TRBD1	NA	TRBJ1-5	CASSRQGFLYQPQHF	TGTGCCAGCAGCCGACAGGGGTTCTTGTATCAGCCCCAGCATTTT
TRBV18	TRBD2	NA	TRBJ2-5	CASSPLAGRPLQETQYF	TGTGCCAGCTCACCTTTAGCGGGGAGACCCCTCCAAGAGACCCAGTACTTC
TRBV15	TRBD2	NA	TRBJ2-7	CATSRFSGTSGNEQYF	TGTGCCACCAGCAGATTCTCGGGGACTAGCGGGAACGAGCAGTACTTC
TRBV30	TRBD2	NA	TRBJ2-1	CAGTGTSYNEQFF	TGTGCCGGAACCGGGACTAGCTACAATGAGCAGTTCTTC
TRBV28	NA	NA	TRBJ2-1	CASSAGALQGNEQFF	TGTGCCAGCAGTGCCGGGGCCCTTCAAGGCAATGAGCAGTTCTTC
TRBV19	NA	NA	TRBJ2-4	CASSTLLLPAKNIQYF	TGTGCCAGTAGTACATTATTGTTACCGGCCAAAAACATTCAGTACTTC